What follows are 25 T cell receptor beta chains derived from one specimen sequenced in a study of blood T cell repertoires in COVID-19. TCRdb's copy holds only in-frame clones and misses some; the assay was immunoSEQ multiplex PCR. The table has approximately 180,000 clones, 75% to 95% seen once. Source material: peripheral blood. The source is a man aged 45-60 years with acute or convalescent COVID-19.

The gene calls are TRBV3-1 (or the pseudogene TRBV3-2) and TRBJ1-5; possibly TRBD1 for D (6 bases). This CDR3 is 19 amino acids long. Germline CDR1 LGHDT, CDR2 YNNKEL (reference sequence). Trimming removed 3 bases from V and 1 base from J, with 22 bases in between. The CDR3 region is CASSHLQGTEVGSNQPQHF. The CDR3, as DNA: TGTGCCAGCAGCCACCTACAGGGAACCGAAGTCGGGAGCAATCAGCCCCAGCATTTT.

The CDR3 coding sequence is TGCAGTGCTAGTTCGAAGGGGGTGAACTATGGCTACACCTTC. Translating it yields CSASSKGVNYGYTF. The chain is built from TRBV20-1 and TRBJ1-2; possibly TRBD1 for D (6 bases). Trimming stripped 3 bases from V and 2 bases from J, with 13 bases between. The length of the CDR3 is 14 residues. CDR1 is DFQATT, CDR2 SNEGSKA, per germline (reference sequence).

The CDR3 region has the DNA TGTGCCAGCACCGCGACAGAGGTTCCCCCTGAAGCTTTCTTT. Protein: CASTATEVPPEAFF. The gene calls are TRBV21-1 and TRBJ1-1; the DNA was not compared with TRBD1, the D call given in the table. TRBV21-1 is recorded as a pseudogene. The CDR3 contains 14 residues.

The chain is built from TRBV7-6 and TRBJ2-3; 14 bases align to TRBD2. CDR1 and CDR2 from the germline V gene are SGHVS and FNYEAQ. With 5 bases clipped from V and 3 bases from J, the junction kept 4 bases outside the gene matches. This CDR3 spans 16 amino acids. The CDR3 region is CASSPRTSGGTDTQYF. CDR3 coding DNA: TGTGCCAGCAGCCCCCGGACTAGCGGGGGGACAGATACGCAGTATTTT.

The chain joins TRBV24-1 to TRBJ2-5, with 7 bases lining up with TRBD1. From germline, CDR1 is KGHDR and CDR2 SFDVKD. V shed 4 bases, J shed 5 bases, and the junction held 9 bases outside the gene matches. The CDR3 sequence is 15 residues long. This chain's CDR3 is CATSDPRQGWETQYF. The CDR3 bases are TGTGCCACCAGTGACCCTCGACAGGGCTGGGAGACCCAGTACTTC.

V usage is TRBV5-4 and J usage is TRBJ2-7, with D possibly matching TRBD2 (6 bases). Germline loops: CDR1 SGHNT, CDR2 YYREEE (reference sequence). The CDR3 is made up of 14 amino acids. The V end lost 6 bases, the J end lost 2 bases, and 15 bases lay between the germline ends. DNA for the CDR3: TGTGCCAGCATGTCCGGTCGGGAGACCTACGAGCAGTACTTC. This gives the protein CASMSGRETYEQYF.

The chain carries TRBV19 and TRBJ1-5; tentatively, D is TRBD1 (5 bases). Germline loops: CDR1 LNHDA, CDR2 SQIVND (reference sequence). The CDR3 spans 13 residues. Between the trimmed V and J ends, which lost 9 bases and 3 bases, there was a span of 12 bases. Here the CDR3 reads CASTRQINQPQHF. DNA of the CDR3: TGTGCCAGCACTCGACAGATCAATCAGCCCCAGCATTTT.

V gene TRBV7-2 combines with J gene TRBJ2-1, with 9 bases aligning to TRBD1. CDR1 and CDR2 from the germline V gene are SGHTA and FQGNSA. V shed 2 bases and J 1 base; nucleotides not matched to a gene: 3. CDR3 length: 16 residues. CDR3 sequence: CASSLRGTGSYNEQFF. The DNA for the CDR3 is TGTGCCAGCAGCTTAAGGGGGACAGGGTCCTACAATGAGCAGTTCTTC.

The J gene is TRBJ2-5, the V gene TRBV30, with D hard to call. The CDR3 loop spans 13 amino acids. Germline CDR1 and CDR2: GTSNPN and SVGIG (reference sequence). Trimming stripped 1 base from V and 1 base from J, with 7 bases between. In nucleotides, the CDR3 is TGTGCCTGGAGTGGACTCGGCCAAGAGACCCAGTACTTC. This translates into CAWSGLGQETQYF.

In this sample, this clone turned up once. The gene calls are TRBV9 and TRBJ2-5; D is perhaps TRBD2 (5 bases). The V and J ends lost 6 bases and 2 bases respectively, with 14 bases between them. The CDR3 length is 14 residues. Germline V CDR1 and CDR2: SGDLS, YYNGEE. The CDR3: CASTAETTQETQYF. The CDR3 DNA reads as TGTGCCAGCACCGCGGAGACTACGCAAGAGACCCAGTACTTC. The full variable domain, rest sourced from reference TRBV9 and TRBJ2-5, is DSGVTQTPKHLITATGQRVTLRCSPRSGDLSVYWYQQSLDQGLQFLIQYYNGEERAKGNILERFSAQQFPDLHSELNLSSLELGDSALYFCASTAETTQETQYFGPGTRLLVL.

CDR3 nucleotide sequence: TGCGCCAGCAGTCAGTTTCTGGGAGCCCCTTGGGACATTCAGTACTTC. This codes for CASSQFLGAPWDIQYF. The V call is TRBV23-1, the J call TRBJ2-4, with D tentatively TRBD2 (5 bases). TRBV23-1 is treated as an ORF (open reading frame) with a function not yet certain. Between the trimmed V and J ends, which lost 3 bases and 8 bases, there was a span of 20 bases. This CDR3 region has 16 residues.

The J gene is TRBJ1-5, the V gene TRBV2; a possible D gene is TRBD1 (5 bases). Germline V CDR1 and CDR2: SNHLY, FYNNEI. The CDR3 runs 14 residues. Between the trimmed V and J ends, which lost 7 bases and 4 bases, there was a span of 14 bases. The CDR3 loop reads CASIAGQGNQPQHF. The CDR3 DNA reads as TGTGCCAGCATCGCCGGGCAGGGTAATCAGCCCCAGCATTTT.

This sequence joins TRBV19 and TRBJ1-1; D is possibly TRBD1 (6 bases). CDR1 is LNHDA, CDR2 SQIVND, per germline (reference sequence). The CDR3 has 22 amino acids. V lost 7 bases and J lost 5, with 41 bases in between. The CDR3 spells CASTRDNLRGRVGLGLRTEAFF. The DNA for the CDR3 is TGTGCCAGTACCCGGGACAACTTGAGGGGGAGAGTAGGTCTAGGGCTGAGGACTGAAGCTTTCTTT.

V usage is TRBV30 and J usage is TRBJ1-5; 7 bases fit TRBD1. The CDR3 runs 13 residues. CDR1 and CDR2 (germline): GTSNPN, SVGIG (reference sequence). The J segment lost 5 bases and the V segment lost 2 bases, leaving 3 bases of the junction unmatched. The CDR3 is CAWSTTGDQPQHF. CDR3 coding DNA: TGTGCCTGGAGTACCACAGGGGATCAGCCCCAGCATTTT.

For the CDR3, the DNA is TGTGCCAGCAGTTTTCGACAGGGGGCAGGTAATGAGCAGTTCTTC. It encodes CASSFRQGAGNEQFF. V and J are TRBV27 and TRBJ2-1, with TRBD1 identical over 10 bases. The CDR3 has 15 residues. Germline CDR1 reads MNHEY; CDR2 reads SMNVEV (reference sequence). J gave up 7 bases and V 3 bases, and 6 bases lay outside the gene matches.

The chain combines TRBV5-1 with TRBJ2-7; 16 bases match TRBD2. The CDR3 is 15 amino acids. Losses at the gene ends were 4 bases for V and 7 bases for J; bases not matched to a gene: 5. CDR1 is SGHRS and CDR2 is YFSETQ in the germline V gene. As DNA, the CDR3 is TGCGCCAGCAGCCTGGGGACTAGCGGGAGGGCGGAGCAGTACTTC. This gives the protein CASSLGTSGRAEQYF.

This clone was seen more than once but under ten times. V and J are TRBV7-6 and TRBJ1-1; 7 bases are shared with TRBD1. J lost 0 bases, V lost 2 bases, and 6 bases had no gene match. Germline V gives CDR1 SGHVS, CDR2 FNYEAQ. The CDR3 runs to 16 residues. The CDR3 nucleotides are TGTGCCAGCAGCTTAAGGGCAGGGGGGTTGAACACTGAAGCTTTCTTT. This gives the protein CASSLRAGGLNTEAFF.

This clone occurred a few times. This chain joins TRBV12-3 or TRBV12-4 and TRBJ1-2, with D perhaps matching TRBD1 (6 bases). The CDR3 length is 13 residues. Trimming removed 3 bases from V and 6 bases from J, with 11 bases in between. In DNA, the CDR3 is TGTGCCAGCAGTTTTGGGCAGGGGCATGGCTACACCTTC. Encoded protein: CASSFGQGHGYTF.

The chain joins TRBV4-1 to TRBJ2-1; possible D gene TRBD2, 5 bases. This CDR3 contains 14 residues. Trimming took 0 bases from V and 5 from J, leaving 8 bases between them. The germline CDR1 and CDR2 sequences are MGHRA and YSYEKL. This chain's CDR3 is CASSQERGHNEQFF. In DNA, the CDR3 is TGCGCCAGCAGCCAAGAACGGGGTCACAATGAGCAGTTCTTC.

The CDR3 region has the DNA TGTGCCAGTAGTATGGCGACTAGCGGGGGGCTAGATACGCAGTATTTT. Protein product: CASSMATSGGLDTQYF. The chain recombines TRBV19 with TRBJ2-3; 13 nucleotides line up with TRBD2. This CDR3 contains 16 residues. V was pared by 3 bases and J by 5 bases, with 5 bases of the junction left unmatched. Germline V gene lookup returns CDR1 LNHDA and CDR2 SQIVND (reference sequence).

This chain links TRBV7-9 with TRBJ1-2, with D possibly TRBD1 on 6 matching bases. The V end lost 5 bases, the J end lost 5 bases, and 18 bases lay between the germline ends. CDR1 is SEHNR and CDR2 is FQNEAQ in the germline V gene (reference sequence). The CDR3 is 15 amino acids. In DNA, the CDR3 is TGTGCCAGCAGCCTAGGCCCAGGGGTATTATATGGCTACACCTTC. Its protein is CASSLGPGVLYGYTF.

The CDR3 coding sequence is TGCAGCGCCTCGGGACTAGCTTTGGGCACAGATACGCAGTATTTT. Protein product: CSASGLALGTDTQYF. The chain combines TRBV29-1 with TRBJ2-3, with TRBD2 matching 9 bases. The V and J ends lost 7 bases and 1 base, in that order; junction bases with no gene match: 9. This CDR3 spans 15 amino acids. From germline, CDR1 is SQVTM and CDR2 ANQGSEA.

This chain uses TRBV7-9 with TRBJ1-4; 9 nucleotides agree with TRBD1. This CDR3 has 15 residues. V shed 1 base, J shed 5 bases, and the junction held 2 bases outside the gene matches. Germline loops: CDR1 SEHNR, CDR2 FQNEAQ (reference sequence). In nucleotides, the CDR3 is TGTGCCAGCAGCTTAGTGACAGGGGGGAATGAAAAACTGTTTTTT. It yields the protein CASSLVTGGNEKLFF. Combining the CDR3 with reference TRBV7-9 and TRBJ1-4 gives the whole variable domain DTGVSQNPRHKITKRGQNVTFRCDPISEHNRLYWYRQTLGQGPEFLTYFQNEAQLEKSRLLSDRFSAERPKGSFSTLEIQRTEQGDSAMYLCASSLVTGGNEKLFFGSGTQLSVL.

The rearrangement links TRBV27 to TRBJ2-3; D perhaps matches TRBD2 (6 bases). The V gene lost 6 bases and the J gene lost 0 bases, with 13 bases spanning the gap. Germline values: CDR1 MNHEY, CDR2 SMNVEV (reference sequence). This CDR3 is 15 amino acids long. DNA for the CDR3: TGTGCCAGCAGGAGAATCGGGAGTAGCACAGATACGCAGTATTTT. This encodes CASRRIGSSTDTQYF.

The chain employs TRBV30 and TRBJ1-5; D ambiguous. The germline CDR1 and CDR2 sequences are GTSNPN and SVGIG (reference sequence). This CDR3 comprises 14 residues. Deletions cut 0 bases from V and 3 bases from J, with 9 bases between. DNA of the CDR3: TGTGCCTGGAGTGTGGGAGGTGACAATCAGCCCCAGCATTTT. Translation: CAWSVGGDNQPQHF.